In its sample, the clone carrying this TCR beta chain was seen a few times. What it recognizes is unknown. CDR1 is SGHRS and CDR2 is YFSETQ in the germline V gene. The CDR3 sequence is 13 residues long. Trimming cost V 0 bases and J 7 bases, with 10 bases left between them. TCRdb keeps only in-frame clones here, not all; method: immunoSEQ multiplex PCR. The table includes 45,000 or so clones, around nine tenths detected once. This sample is drawn from a study of OX40 agonist ivuxolimab in advanced cancers. Study in general: An anti-OX40 (CD134) antibody with agonistic activity, ivuxolimab, was administered to patients. General observations from the study: Among the lowest peripheral clonal expansion occurred in 0.1-3.0 mg/kg partial responders. Determination of antigen specificity was not performed for the expanded peripheral T cells. More expanded clones were found, on average, in CD8+ than in CD4+ T cells.

The chain employs TRBV5-1 and TRBJ1-1; D remains ambiguous. The sample here was CD4+ or CD8+ T cells sorted from blood, taken in a trial of the OX40 agonist ivuxolimab. This TCR was sampled from an adult with an advanced solid tumor such as melanoma, head and neck, liver or kidney cancer. CDR3 DNA sequence: TGCGCCAGCAGCTTGGGAGGTGGAGATGAAGCTTTCTTT. Amino acid sequence: CASSLGGGDEAFF.